This TCR beta chain was sequenced for a study of T cell responses to AZD1222 COVID-19 vaccine. Regarding the study as a whole: Spike-specific TCR breadth and depth went up after people got two AZD1222 doses. Spike was spanned by vaccine-associated CD4 TCRs, with dominance at 160-218 and 743-854.

Per germline, CDR1 MDHEN and CDR2 SYDVKM. The CDR3 covers 12 residues. Trimming pared 10 bases from V and 5 bases from J, leaving 12 bases between. This clone was seen a handful of times. Its matching antigen is unknown. TCRdb's table, derived via immunoSEQ multiplex PCR, lists solely in-frame clones and lacks some. The table includes over 110,000 clones, 85% to 90% detected once. This sample comprised peripheral blood, obtained 28 days after the second AZD1222 dose. V gene TRBV28 combines with J gene TRBJ1-5, with D possibly being TRBD1 (6 bases). The sequence was obtained from an adult who received the AZD1222 COVID-19 vaccine. For the CDR3, the DNA is TGTGCCACCGAGGGGGGAGATCAGCCCCAGCATTTT. Protein product: CATEGGDQPQHF. Full variable domain (missing parts from reference TRBV28 and TRBJ1-5): DVKVTQSSRYLVKRTGEKVFLECVQDMDHENMFWYRQDPGLGLRLIYFSYDVKMKEKGDIPEGYSVSREKKERFSLILESASTNQTSMYLCATEGGDQPQHFGDGTRLSIL.